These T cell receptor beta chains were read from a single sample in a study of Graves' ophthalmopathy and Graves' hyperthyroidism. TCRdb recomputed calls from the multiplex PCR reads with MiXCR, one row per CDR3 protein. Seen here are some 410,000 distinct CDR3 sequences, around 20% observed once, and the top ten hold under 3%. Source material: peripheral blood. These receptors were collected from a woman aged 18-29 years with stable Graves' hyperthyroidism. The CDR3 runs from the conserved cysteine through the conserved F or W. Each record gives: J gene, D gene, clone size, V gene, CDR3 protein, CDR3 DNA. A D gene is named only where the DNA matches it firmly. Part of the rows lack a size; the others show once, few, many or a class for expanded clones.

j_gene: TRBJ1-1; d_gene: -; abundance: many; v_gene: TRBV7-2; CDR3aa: CASSLPGGHGTEAFF; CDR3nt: TGTGCCAGCAGCCTTCCAGGAGGGCATGGGACTGAAGCTTTCTTT
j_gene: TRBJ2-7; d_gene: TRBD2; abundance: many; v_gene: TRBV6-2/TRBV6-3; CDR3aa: CARGLQVLADPISYEQYF; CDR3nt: TGTGCCAGAGGTCTCCAGGTACTAGCGGACCCCATCTCCTACGAGCAGTACTTC
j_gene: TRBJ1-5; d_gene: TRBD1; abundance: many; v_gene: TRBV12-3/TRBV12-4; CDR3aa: CASSFMPTGSGQPQHF; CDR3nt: TGTGCCAGCAGTTTTATGCCGACAGGGTCGGGTCAGCCCCAGCATTTT
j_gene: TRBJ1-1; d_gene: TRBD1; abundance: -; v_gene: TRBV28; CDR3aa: CASRWTGYHTEARF; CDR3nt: TGTGCCAGCAGGTGGACAGGGTATCACACTGAAGCTCGCTTT
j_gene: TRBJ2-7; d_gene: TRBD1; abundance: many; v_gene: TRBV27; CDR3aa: CASSRPTGHEQYF; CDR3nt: TGTGCCAGCAGCCGTCCGACAGGGCACGAGCAGTACTTC
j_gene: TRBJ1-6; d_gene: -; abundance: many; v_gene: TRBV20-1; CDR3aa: CSAPGQGQDYSPLHF; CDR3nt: TGCAGTGCCCCCGGGCAGGGCCAGGATTATTCACCCCTCCACTTT
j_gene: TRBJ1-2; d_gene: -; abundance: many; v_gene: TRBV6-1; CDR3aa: CASSLDRVYGYTF; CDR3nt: TGTGCCAGCAGCTTGGACAGAGTCTATGGCTACACCTTC
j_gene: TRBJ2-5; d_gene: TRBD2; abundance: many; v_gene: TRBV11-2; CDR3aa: CASSLRGREDQETQYF; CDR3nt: TGTGCCAGCAGCTTAAGAGGGCGGGAGGATCAAGAGACCCAGTACTTC
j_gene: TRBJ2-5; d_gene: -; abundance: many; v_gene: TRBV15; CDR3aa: CATSRAQQKETQYF; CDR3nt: TGTGCCACCAGCAGAGCCCAGCAGAAAGAGACCCAGTACTTC
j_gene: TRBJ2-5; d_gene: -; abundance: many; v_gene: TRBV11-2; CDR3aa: CASSLGASGRETQYF; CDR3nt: TGTGCCAGCAGCTTAGGTGCCAGTGGGAGAGAGACCCAGTACTTC
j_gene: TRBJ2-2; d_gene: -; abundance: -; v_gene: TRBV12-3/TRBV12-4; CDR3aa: CASSTRTAGTGELFF; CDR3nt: TGTGCCAGCAGTACGAGGACTGCGGGGACCGGGGAGCTGTTTTTT
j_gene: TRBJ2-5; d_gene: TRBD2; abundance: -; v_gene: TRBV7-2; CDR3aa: CASSIRTSGTLETQYF; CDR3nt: TGTGCCAGCAGCATCCGGACTAGCGGGACCTTGGAGACCCAGTACTTC
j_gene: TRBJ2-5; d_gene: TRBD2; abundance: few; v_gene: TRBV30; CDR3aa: CACDTGGETQYF; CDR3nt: TGTGCGTGTGACACCGGGGGGGAGACCCAGTACTTC
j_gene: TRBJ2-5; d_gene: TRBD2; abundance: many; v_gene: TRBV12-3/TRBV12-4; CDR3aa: CASSLDGLGRETQYF; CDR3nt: TGTGCCAGCAGCCTGGATGGGCTCGGGAGGGAGACCCAGTACTTC
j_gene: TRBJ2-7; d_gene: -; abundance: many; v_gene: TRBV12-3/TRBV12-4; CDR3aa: CASSLEADEQYF; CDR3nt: TGTGCCAGCAGTTTAGAAGCGGACGAGCAGTACTTC
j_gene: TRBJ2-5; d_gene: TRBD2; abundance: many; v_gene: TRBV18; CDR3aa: CASSPRRLAGVGETQYF; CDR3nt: TGTGCCAGCTCACCTCGTCGACTAGCGGGAGTGGGAGAGACCCAGTACTTC
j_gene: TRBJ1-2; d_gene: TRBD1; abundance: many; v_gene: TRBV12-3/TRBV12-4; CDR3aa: CASSFGQGANYGYTF; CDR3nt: TGTGCCAGCAGTTTCGGACAGGGAGCTAACTATGGCTACACCTTC
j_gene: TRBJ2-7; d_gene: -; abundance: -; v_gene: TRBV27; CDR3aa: CASSPQGPGNEQYF; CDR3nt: TGTGCCAGCAGTCCCCAGGGCCCGGGGAACGAGCAGTACTTC
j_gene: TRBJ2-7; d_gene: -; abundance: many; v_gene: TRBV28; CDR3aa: CASSPPVGTTLYKQYF; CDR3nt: TGTGCCAGCAGCCCACCGGTGGGGACGACCTTGTACAAGCAGTACTTC
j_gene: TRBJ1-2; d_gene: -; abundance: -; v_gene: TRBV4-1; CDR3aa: CASSQVGRRGGSYTF; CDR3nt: TGCGCCAGCAGCCAAGTTGGTCGCAGGGGAGGAAGCTACACCTTC
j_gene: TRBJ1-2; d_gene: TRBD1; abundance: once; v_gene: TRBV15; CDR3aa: CATSKQGALDGYTF; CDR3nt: TGTGCCACCAGCAAACAGGGGGCGCTTGATGGCTACACCTTC
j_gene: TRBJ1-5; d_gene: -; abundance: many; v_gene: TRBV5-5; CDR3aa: CASSLADGDQPQHF; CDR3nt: TGTGCCAGCAGCTTGGCCGATGGTGATCAGCCCCAGCATTTT
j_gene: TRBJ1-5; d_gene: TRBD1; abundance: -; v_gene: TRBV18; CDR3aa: CASSPSQGAGQPQHF; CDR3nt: TGTGCCAGCTCACCAAGTCAGGGGGCTGGACAGCCCCAGCATTTT
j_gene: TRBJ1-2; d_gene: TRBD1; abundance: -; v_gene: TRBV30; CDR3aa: CAWSPREGADYGYTF; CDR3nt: TGTGCCTGGAGCCCCCGAGAGGGGGCGGACTATGGCTACACCTTC
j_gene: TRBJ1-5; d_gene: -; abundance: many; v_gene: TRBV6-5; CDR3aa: CASSYSYWANQPQHF; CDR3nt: TGTGCCAGCAGTTACTCTTACTGGGCTAATCAGCCCCAGCATTTT
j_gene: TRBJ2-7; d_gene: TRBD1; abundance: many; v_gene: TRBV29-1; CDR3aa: CSSDREDYEQYF; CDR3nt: TGCAGCTCGGACAGGGAGGACTACGAGCAGTACTTC
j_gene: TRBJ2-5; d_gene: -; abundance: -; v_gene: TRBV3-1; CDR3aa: CASSQRVRGETQYF; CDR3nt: TGTGCCAGCAGCCAGCGAGTGCGGGGAGAGACCCAGTACTTC
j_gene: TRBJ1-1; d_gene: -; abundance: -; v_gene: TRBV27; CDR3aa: CASSSGLPRTEAFF; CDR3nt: TGTGCCAGCAGTTCGGGACTGCCACGGACTGAAGCTTTCTTT
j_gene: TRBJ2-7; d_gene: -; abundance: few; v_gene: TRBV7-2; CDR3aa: CASSLSLRDVGEQYF; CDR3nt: TGTGCCAGCAGCTTATCGCTTCGGGATGTGGGCGAGCAGTACTTC
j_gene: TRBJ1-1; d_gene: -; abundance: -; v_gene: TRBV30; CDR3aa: CAWSVGINTEAFF; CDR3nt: TGTGCCTGGAGTGTCGGGATAAACACTGAAGCTTTCTTT
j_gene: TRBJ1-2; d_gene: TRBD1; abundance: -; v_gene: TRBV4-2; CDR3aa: CASSQLRQGMDGYTF; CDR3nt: TGTGCCAGCAGCCAACTTCGACAGGGAATGGATGGCTACACCTTC
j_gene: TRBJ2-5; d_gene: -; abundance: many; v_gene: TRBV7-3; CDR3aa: CASSPGPKETQYF; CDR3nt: TGTGCCAGCAGCCCCGGACCAAAAGAGACCCAGTACTTC
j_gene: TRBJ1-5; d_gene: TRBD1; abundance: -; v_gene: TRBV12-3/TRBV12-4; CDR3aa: CASSHWGTENSNQPQHF; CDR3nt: TGTGCCAGCAGCCACTGGGGGACAGAGAATAGCAATCAGCCCCAGCATTTT
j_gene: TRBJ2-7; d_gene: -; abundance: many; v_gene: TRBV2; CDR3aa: CASSKGGEGGEQYF; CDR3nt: TGTGCCAGCAGCAAAGGGGGGGAAGGGGGCGAGCAGTACTTC
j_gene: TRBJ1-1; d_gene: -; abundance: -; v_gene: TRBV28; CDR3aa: CASSLRGITWGTEAFF; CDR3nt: TGTGCCAGCAGTTTAAGGGGGATCACGTGGGGCACTGAAGCTTTCTTT